This TCR beta chain was profiled in a study of cytomegalovirus exposure and HLA in healthy donors. For the study at large: An earlier analysis identified approximately 110 million unique TCR beta sequences in about 179 million T cells. Overall study results and limits: According to reports, the classifier identified cytomegalovirus status with high specificity and sensitivity.

The CDR3 loop spans 14 amino acids. The ends were cut back, 7 bases at V and 2 bases at J, with 15 bases in the middle. CDR1 MDHEN and CDR2 SYDVKM come from the germline V gene. Both 60 Vbeta primers and 13 Jbeta primers went into the PCR. Clones were sequenced by immunoSEQ multiplex PCR, and TCRdb holds only the in-frame ones, with some missing. Altogether more than 95,000 clones are present, over 65% being singletons, with the ten largest covering 3.4%. Details on this clone: Its antigen is still unknown.

The chain combines TRBV28 with TRBJ2-7; no reliable D call. The specimen sequenced was PBMCs. This TCR derives from a man under 40 in good health and CMV-seronegative. CDR3 coding DNA: TGTGCCAGCAAGCAGGAACGAGTGACCTACGAGCAGTACTTC. Encoded protein: CASKQERVTYEQYF.